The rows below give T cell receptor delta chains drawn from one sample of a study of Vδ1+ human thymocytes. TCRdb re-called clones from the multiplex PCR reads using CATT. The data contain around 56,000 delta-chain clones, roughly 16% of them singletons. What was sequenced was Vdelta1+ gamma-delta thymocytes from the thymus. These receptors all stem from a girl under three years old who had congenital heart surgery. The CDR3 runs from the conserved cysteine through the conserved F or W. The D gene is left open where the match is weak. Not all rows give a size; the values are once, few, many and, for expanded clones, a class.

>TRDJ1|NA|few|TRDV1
CALGIAGGYTDKLIF
TGTGCTCTTGGGATTGCAGGGGGGTACACCGATAAACTCATCTTT
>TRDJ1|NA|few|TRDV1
CALGELLAYTDKLIF
TGTGCTCTTGGGGAACTACTCGCCTACACCGATAAACTCATCTTT
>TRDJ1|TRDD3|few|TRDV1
CALGGRRHPSSYWGRTYTDKLIF
TGTGCTCTTGGGGGCCGCAGACATCCTTCCTCCTACTGGGGGAGGACGTACACCGATAAACTCATCTTT
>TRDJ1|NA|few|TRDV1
CALGGPVGPGYTDKLIF
TGTGCTCTTGGGGGCCCTGTGGGGCCTGGGTACACCGATAAACTCATCTTT
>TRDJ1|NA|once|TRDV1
CALGGPGPTYTDKLIF
TGTGCTCTTGGGGGACCAGGACCTACGTACACCGATAAACTCATCTTT
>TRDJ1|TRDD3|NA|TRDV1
CALGVPTPPTLQRGINTDKLIF
TGTGCTCTTGGGGTCCCCACCCCCCCTACGTTGCAGCGGGGGATTAACACCGATAAACTCATCTTT
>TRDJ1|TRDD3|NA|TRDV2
CACDTGIPVYTDKLIF
TGTGCCTGTGACACGGGGATACCCGTGTACACCGATAAACTCATCTTT
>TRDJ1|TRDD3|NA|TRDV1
CALGDLILGDKQYTDKLIF
TGTGCTCTTGGGGATCTTATACTGGGGGATAAACAGTACACCGATAAACTCATCTTT
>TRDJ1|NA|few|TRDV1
CALGEGLFGMKTTDKLIF
TGTGCTCTTGGGGAAGGGCTGTTTGGGATGAAAACCACCGATAAACTCATCTTT
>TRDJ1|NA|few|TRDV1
CALGELEVTFLPLDVTGGFDKLIF
TGTGCTCTTGGGGAACTCGAAGTTACCTTCCTACCACTCGACGTGACTGGGGGATTCGATAAACTCATCTTT
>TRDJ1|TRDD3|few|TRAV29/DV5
CAASAINWGNFTDKLIF
TGCGCAGCAAGCGCGATTAACTGGGGAAATTTCACCGATAAACTCATCTTT
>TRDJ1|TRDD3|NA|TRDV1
CALRELGETGDTLTDKLIF
TGTGCTCTTAGGGAACTGGGAGAGACTGGGGATACGCTTACCGATAAACTCATCTTT
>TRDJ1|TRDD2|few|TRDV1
CALGETDFLLKYAVTDKLIF
TGTGCTCTTGGGGAGACAGACTTCCTACTCAAATACGCTGTCACCGATAAACTCATCTTT
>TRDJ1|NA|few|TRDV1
CALGVTSSYANWGQTDKLIF
TGTGCTCTTGGGGTTACCTCTTCCTACGCCAACTGGGGGCAGACCGATAAACTCATCTTT
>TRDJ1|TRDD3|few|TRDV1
CALGELPSYLLGDTRSAPRCIDKLIF
TGTGCTCTTGGGGAACTTCCTTCCTACTTACTGGGGGATACGCGATCGGCCCCGCGGTGTATCGATAAACTCATCTTT
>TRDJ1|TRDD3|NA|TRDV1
CALGEPGFQVGYAKRVGPYTDKLIF
TGTGCTCTTGGGGAACCCGGATTTCAAGTGGGATACGCGAAGCGGGTAGGCCCGTACACCGATAAACTCATCTTT
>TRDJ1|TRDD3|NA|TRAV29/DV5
CAASGYSSSCRLGESYTDKLIF
TGTGCAGCAAGCGGTTATAGTTCCTCCTGCCGACTGGGGGAATCTTACACCGATAAACTCATCTTT
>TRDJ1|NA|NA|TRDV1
CALGERDPPFYTDKLIF
TGTGCTCTTGGGGAAAGAGATCCTCCCTTCTACACCGATAAACTCATCTTT
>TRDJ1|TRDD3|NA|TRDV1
CALGVRLGGIPLYSDKLIF
TGTGCTCTTGGGGTACGACTCGGGGGGATACCGCTATACTCCGATAAACTCATCTTT
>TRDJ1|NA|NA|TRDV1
CALGVCKVSTDKLIF
TGTGCTCTTGGGGTTTGTAAGGTATCCACCGATAAACTCATCTTT
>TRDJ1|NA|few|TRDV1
CALGELLRTISERPFYTDKLIF
TGTGCTCTTGGGGAACTTCTTCGAACTATTTCGGAGAGACCCTTTTACACCGATAAACTCATCTTT
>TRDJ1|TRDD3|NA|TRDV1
CALGEGILAEYWGIPKYTDKLIF
TGTGCTCTTGGGGAAGGTATACTCGCGGAGTACTGGGGGATACCCAAGTACACCGATAAACTCATCTTT
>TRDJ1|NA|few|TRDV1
CALGELGDGPWGPFTDKLIF
TGTGCTCTTGGGGAACTGGGGGACGGCCCCTGGGGACCTTTCACCGATAAACTCATCTTT
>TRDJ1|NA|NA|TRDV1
CALGEPGLPTRLGEFTDKLIF
TGTGCTCTCGGGGAACCCGGCCTTCCTACTAGGCTGGGGGAGTTCACCGATAAACTCATCTTT
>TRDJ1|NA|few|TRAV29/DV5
CSVLLCSKRRDSYNWGISADKLIF
NA
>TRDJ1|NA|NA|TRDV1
CALGERKGMAKLIF
TGTGCTCTTGGGGAACGGAAGGGGATGGCTAAACTCATCTTT
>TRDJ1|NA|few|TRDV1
CALGTPDRLNTDKLIF
TGTGCTCTTGGGACCCCGGACCGGCTCAACACCGATAAACTCATCTTT
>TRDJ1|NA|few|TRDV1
CALGDSIPTALTGALYTDKLIF
TGTGCTCTTGGGGACTCGATTCCTACTGCTTTAACTGGGGCCCTTTACACCGATAAACTCATCTTT
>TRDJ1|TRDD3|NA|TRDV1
CALGELIRALGDPHTDKLIF
TGTGCTCTTGGGGAACTGATTAGGGCCCTGGGGGACCCCCACACCGATAAACTCATCTTT
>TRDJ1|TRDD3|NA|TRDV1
CALGEIYPGDTMGKLIF
TGTGCTCTTGGGGAAATCTACCCGGGGGATACAATGGGTAAACTCATCTTT
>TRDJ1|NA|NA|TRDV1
CALIKYGDKLIF
TGTGCTCTCATCAAATATGGCGATAAACTCATCTTT
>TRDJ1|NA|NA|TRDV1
CALGELTGPGTDKLIF
TGTGCTCTTGGGGAACTGACAGGCCCCGGCACCGATAAACTCATCTTT
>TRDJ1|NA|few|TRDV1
CALGDRGSQATDKLIF
TGTGCTCTTGGGGACCGGGGATCCCAGGCCACCGATAAACTCATCTTT
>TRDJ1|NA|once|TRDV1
CALGEPNLSDGFVLVDKLIF
TGTGCTCTTGGGGAGCCGAACCTCTCCGACGGCTTTGTACTGGTCGATAAACTCATCTTT
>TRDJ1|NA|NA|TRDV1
CALGEPPRGLIF
TGTGCTCTTGGGGAACCTCCCAGGGGACTCATCTTT
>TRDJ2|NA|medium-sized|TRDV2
CACDPTSSDKTAQLFF
TGTGCCTGTGACCCTACCTCCTCGGACAAGACAGCACAACTCTTCTTT
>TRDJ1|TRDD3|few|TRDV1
CALGIQPLPALGGGYAGGRDTDKLIF
TGTGCTCTTGGGATACAACCCCTTCCCGCCCTGGGTGGGGGATACGCGGGCGGCCGAGACACCGATAAACTCATCTTT
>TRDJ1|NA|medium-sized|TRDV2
CACDTLSPDRGLIF
TGTGCCTGTGACACCCTAAGCCCCGACCGGGGACTCATCTTT
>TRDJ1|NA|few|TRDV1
CALGERRSALLYTDKLIF
TGTGCTCTTGGGGAACGCCGGAGTGCCTTACTGTACACCGATAAACTCATCTTT
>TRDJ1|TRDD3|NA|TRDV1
CALGELLRSEGYYPGTDKLIF
TGTGCTCTTGGGGAACTCCTACGATCTGAGGGATACTACCCGGGCACCGATAAACTCATCTTT
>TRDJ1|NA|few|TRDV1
CALGDPNAWKGGDTDKLIF
TGTGCTCTTGGGGACCCAAACGCCTGGAAGGGAGGGGACACCGATAAACTCATCTTT
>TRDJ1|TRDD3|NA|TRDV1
CALGGTSYPNWGIRGRIYTDKLIF
TGTGCTCTTGGGGGAACTTCCTACCCCAACTGGGGGATACGCGGTAGGATTTACACCGATAAACTCATCTTT